This T cell receptor (beta chain) was recorded in a study of shared clonotypes between healthy human individuals. Study conclusions and caveats: Measured sharing among donors was expected to vary with sequencing depth.

Deep-level running was used for the assay. Data came from immunoSEQ multiplex PCR; TCRdb stores just in-frame clones and leaves some out. Of over a million clones listed, around 78% were seen once; the top ten hold roughly 0.65%. Comments on this clone: What it binds is unknown.

None of the donors, who were healthy HIV-negative adults, had recently had acute infections or vaccinations. Negatively enriched CD4+ T cells were divided by CD45RA into naive and memory. V was clipped by 4 bases and J by 0 bases, with 9 bases between them. Germline CDR1 and CDR2: MDHEN and SYDVKM. CDR3 size: 15 residues. The receptor was isolated from a man aged 18 to 29 in good health. Some clones in this sample may be carry-over from other donors' samples. Sequenced sample: memory CD4+ T cells from PBMCs. Subset specified: CD45RA-negative fraction. The chain combines TRBV28 with TRBJ1-4; D is ambiguous. The CDR3 nucleotides read TGTGCCAGCAGTTCCTTCGGTTCAACTAATGAAAAACTGTTTTTT. Residues: CASSSFGSTNEKLFF.